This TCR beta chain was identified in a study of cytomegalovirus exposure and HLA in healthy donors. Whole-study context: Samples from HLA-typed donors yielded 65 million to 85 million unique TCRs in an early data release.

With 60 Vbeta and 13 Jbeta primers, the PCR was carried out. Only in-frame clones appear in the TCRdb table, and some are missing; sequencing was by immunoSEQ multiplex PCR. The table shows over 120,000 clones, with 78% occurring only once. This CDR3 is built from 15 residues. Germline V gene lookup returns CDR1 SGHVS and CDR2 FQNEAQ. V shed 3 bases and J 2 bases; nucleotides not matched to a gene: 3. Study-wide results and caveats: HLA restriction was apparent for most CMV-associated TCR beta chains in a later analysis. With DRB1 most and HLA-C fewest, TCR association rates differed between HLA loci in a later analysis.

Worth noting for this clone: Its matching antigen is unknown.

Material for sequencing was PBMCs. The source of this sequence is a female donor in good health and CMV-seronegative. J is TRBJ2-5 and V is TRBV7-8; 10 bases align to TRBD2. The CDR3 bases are TGTGCCAGCAGCTTGGGACTAGCGACTCAAGAGACCCAGTACTTC. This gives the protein CASSLGLATQETQYF.